The 14 T cell receptor beta chains below were found in one sample sequenced in a study of T cells in Graves' hyperthyroidism and ophthalmopathy. RNA transcripts provided the source from which TCR beta CDR3 regions were amplified. The HTBI primer set drove a first-round RT-PCR of the TCR CDR3. Using its own MiXCR run on the multiplex PCR reads, TCRdb lists one record per CDR3 protein. The sample records around 250,000 distinct CDR3 sequences, roughly 15% being singletons. Sample: blood. These receptor sequences come from a woman younger than 35 with Graves' ophthalmopathy.

This clonotype came up many times. The chain employs TRBV6-6 and TRBJ2-7; D might be TRBD2 (6 bases). Deletions cut 0 bases from V and 3 bases from J, with 12 bases between. Germline lookup yields CDR1 MNHNY and CDR2 SVGAGI (reference sequence). This CDR3 region has 15 residues. CDR3 nucleotide sequence: TGTGCCAGCAGTTACTCGAGGGCGGGGTACTACGAGCAGTACTTC. Translated: CASSYSRAGYYEQYF.

This clonotype was picked up a small number of times. The J gene is TRBJ2-3, the V gene TRBV7-6, with D possibly being TRBD1 (5 bases). Germline CDR1 and CDR2: SGHVS and FNYEAQ. The CDR3 runs 17 residues. Trimming removed 1 base at V and 9 bases at J, with 23 bases between. CDR3 in amino acids: CASSLDGPPTQGTTQYF. As DNA, the CDR3 is TGTGCCAGCAGCTTAGATGGGCCACCGACGCAGGGAACGACGCAGTATTTT.

In this sample, this clonotype turned up a few times. The chain links TRBV4-1 to TRBJ1-2; TRBD1 agrees at 9 bases. The CDR3 consists of 15 residues. V was clipped by 0 bases and J by 4 bases; unmatched bases: 3. The germline V gene has CDR1 MGHRA and CDR2 YSYEKL. CDR3 DNA sequence: TGCGCCAGCAGCCAAGACGGACAGGGGATCTATGGCTACACCTTC. Its translation: CASSQDGQGIYGYTF.

This clonotype was recorded many times. The J gene is TRBJ2-3, the V gene TRBV7-8; TRBD1 is a possible D gene (6 bases). The CDR3 is 12 residues long. The germline V and J ends were trimmed by 4 bases and 9 bases, with 11 bases remaining between them. The V gene's germline CDR1 is SGHVS and CDR2 FQNEAQ. CDR3 DNA: TGTGCCAGCAGCTCGGGACACCGGACGCAGTATTTT. It codes for CASSSGHRTQYF. The whole variable domain, filled in from reference TRBV7-8 and TRBJ2-3, reads GAGVSQSPRYKVAKRGQDVALRCDPISGHVSLFWYQQALGQGPEFLTYFQNEAQLDKSGLPSDRFFAERPEGSVSTLKIQRTQQEDSAVYLCASSSGHRTQYFGPGTRLTVL.

This clonotype was recorded a few times. The V and J genes are TRBV19 and TRBJ2-3; 7 nucleotides match TRBD1. CDR3 size: 15 residues. CDR1 LNHDA and CDR2 SQIVND come from the germline V gene (reference sequence). The J segment lost 2 bases and the V segment lost 5 bases, leaving 7 bases of the junction unmatched. CDR3 sequence reads: CASSPKGTATDTQYF. The CDR3 nucleotides are TGTGCCAGTAGTCCCAAGGGGACAGCCACAGATACGCAGTATTTT.

This sequence joins TRBV14 and TRBJ1-3; TRBD1 is a possible D gene (5 bases). CDR3 length: 14 amino acids. The germline CDR1 and CDR2 sequences are SGHDN and FVKESK. The V and J ends lost 0 bases and 6 bases respectively, with 9 bases between them. The CDR3 sequence is CASSQDLGVNTIYF. The CDR3 nucleotides read TGTGCCAGCAGCCAAGATCTGGGGGTAAACACCATATATTTT. Filled out from reference TRBV14 and TRBJ1-3, the complete variable domain reads EAGVTQFPSHSVIEKGQTVTLRCDPISGHDNLYWYRRVMGKEIKFLLHFVKESKQDESGMPNNRFLAERTGGTYSTLKVQPAELEDSGVYFCASSQDLGVNTIYFGEGSWLTVV.

V usage is TRBV3-1 and J usage is TRBJ2-2, with TRBD2 identical over 8 bases. The V gene's germline CDR1 is LGHDT and CDR2 YNNKEL (reference sequence). Germline trimming cut 6 bases from V and 0 bases from J; bases unmatched to any gene: 6. CDR3 length: 16 residues. The CDR3 sequence: CASSLKTSANTGELFF. The CDR3 DNA follows: TGTGCCAGCAGTCTAAAGACTAGCGCGAACACCGGGGAGCTGTTTTTT.

This clonotype was seen many times. The V gene is TRBV27, the J gene TRBJ2-3, with D hard to call. The V gene lost 0 bases and the J gene lost 2 bases, with 9 bases spanning the gap. Germline V gene data show CDR1 as MNHEY and CDR2 as SMNVEV (reference sequence). The CDR3 contains 15 residues. The CDR3 loop reads CASSLSVGSTDTQYF. The CDR3 DNA is TGTGCCAGCAGTTTATCGGTCGGTTCCACAGATACGCAGTATTTT.

This clonotype was recorded at least ten times. The gene calls are TRBV12-3 or TRBV12-4 and TRBJ1-6, with D unresolved. Trimming took off 5 bases at V and 5 bases at J, with 4 bases between the two ends. This CDR3 has 12 residues. In DNA form, the CDR3 reads TGTGCCAGCAGTAATCATAATTCACCCCTCCACTTT. Residues: CASSNHNSPLHF.

There are many counts of this clonotype. CDR3 loop: CAWSSRGTSQPQHF. The CDR3 DNA reads as TGTGCCTGGAGTAGTAGGGGGACCAGCCAGCCCCAGCATTTT. The V gene is TRBV30, the J gene TRBJ1-5; perhaps TRBD1 as D (6 bases). The V gene's germline CDR1 is GTSNPN and CDR2 SVGIG (reference sequence). V lost 2 bases and J 7 bases, leaving 15 bases between the germline ends. This CDR3 contains 14 residues. The full variable domain, completed using reference TRBV30 and TRBJ1-5, is SQTIHQWPATLVQPVGSPLSLECTVEGTSNPNLYWYRQAAGRGLQLLFYSVGIGQISSEVPQNLSASRPQDRQFILSSKKLLLSDSGFYLCAWSSRGTSQPQHFGDGTRLSIL.

V is TRBV6-9 and J is TRBJ1-2; 8 nucleotides line up with TRBD1. CDR1 and CDR2 (germline): MNHGY, SVAAGI. The CDR3 covers 15 residues. V was pared by 4 bases and J by 8 bases, with 12 bases of the junction left unmatched. CDR3 DNA sequence: TGTGCCAGCAGTTGGGTCCGACAGGGGAGAAGGGGCTACACCTTC. This encodes CASSWVRQGRRGYTF.

This clonotype was recorded many times. The chain recombines TRBV5-1 with TRBJ2-3; possibly TRBD1 for D (6 bases). V lost 4 bases and J lost 5, with 20 bases in between. This CDR3 is built from 16 residues. Germline CDR1 SGHRS, CDR2 YFSETQ. The CDR3 reads CASSAWTDLGRDTQYF. The DNA for the CDR3 is TGCGCCAGCAGCGCATGGACAGACCTCGGCAGAGATACGCAGTATTTT.

Many counts were recorded for this clonotype. The chain carries TRBV27 and TRBJ2-1, with 13 bases identical to TRBD2. The CDR3 has 14 residues. CDR1 MNHEY and CDR2 SMNVEV come from the germline V gene (reference sequence). The V segment lost 4 bases and the J segment 9 bases; nucleotides outside the gene matches: 3. CDR3 loop: CASSSGTSGIEQFF. CDR3 nucleotide sequence: TGTGCCAGCAGTTCCGGGACTAGCGGGATTGAGCAGTTCTTC.

This clonotype came up many times. CDR3 in amino acids: CASSPGRTQETQYF. The CDR3, as DNA: TGTGCCAGCTCACCCGGACGGACCCAAGAGACCCAGTACTTC. The chain recombines TRBV18 with TRBJ2-5; the D is unclear. The CDR3 runs 14 residues. The germline V and J ends were trimmed by 3 bases and 1 base, with 9 bases remaining between them. Germline values: CDR1 KGHSH, CDR2 LQKENI.